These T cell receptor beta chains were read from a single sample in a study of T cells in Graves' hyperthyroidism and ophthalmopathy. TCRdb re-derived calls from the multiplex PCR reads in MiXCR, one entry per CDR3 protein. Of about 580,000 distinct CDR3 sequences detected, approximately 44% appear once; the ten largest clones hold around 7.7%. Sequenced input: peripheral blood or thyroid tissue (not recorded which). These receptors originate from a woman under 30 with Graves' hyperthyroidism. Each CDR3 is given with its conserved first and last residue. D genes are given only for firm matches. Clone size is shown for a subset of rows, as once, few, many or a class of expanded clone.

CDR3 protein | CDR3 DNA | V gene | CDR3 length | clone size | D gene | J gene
CSAGTENTEAFF | TGCAGCGCTGGGACAGAAAACACTGAAGCTTTCTTT | TRBV20-1 | 12 | many | TRBD1 | TRBJ1-1
CSLEWALETQYF | TGCAGCTTGGAGTGGGCGTTAGAGACCCAGTACTTC | TRBV29-1 | 12 | NA | NA | TRBJ2-5
CASSLDSRWNQPQHF | TGTGCCAGCAGCTTGGACAGTCGGTGGAATCAGCCCCAGCATTTT | TRBV9 | 15 | many | NA | TRBJ1-5
CASSGDWGGAGELFF | TGTGCCAGCAGCGGTGACTGGGGAGGGGCCGGGGAGCTGTTTTTT | TRBV9 | 15 | NA | TRBD2 | TRBJ2-2
CSVEFGIYEQYF | TGCAGCGTTGAATTCGGGATCTACGAGCAGTACTTC | TRBV29-1 | 12 | NA | NA | TRBJ2-7
CSATKDSMGTEAFF | TGCAGTGCCACAAAGGACAGCATGGGCACTGAAGCTTTCTTT | TRBV20-1 | 14 | many | NA | TRBJ1-1
CAISYTYGTEDTEAFF | TGTGCCATCAGTTACACATACGGGACGGAGGACACTGAAGCTTTCTTT | TRBV10-3 | 16 | NA | NA | TRBJ1-1
CAWTLGPGWNTGELFF | TGTGCCTGGACCCTGGGGCCCGGCTGGAACACCGGGGAGCTGTTTTTT | TRBV30 | 16 | NA | NA | TRBJ2-2
CASSGQAYGYTF | TGTGCCAGTTCCGGACAGGCCTATGGCTACACCTTC | TRBV19 | 12 | NA | TRBD1 | TRBJ1-2
CASSPPDRFNSPLHF | TGTGCCAGCAGCCCTCCGGACAGGTTTAATTCACCCCTCCACTTT | TRBV12-3/TRBV12-4 | 15 | NA | TRBD1 | TRBJ1-6
CASRFGQGTTEAFF | TGTGCCAGCAGGTTCGGACAGGGGACCACTGAAGCTTTCTTT | TRBV6-5 | 14 | many | TRBD1 | TRBJ1-1
CASRKGTGYEQYF | TGTGCCAGCAGGAAAGGGACAGGCTACGAGCAGTACTTC | TRBV2 | 13 | NA | TRBD1 | TRBJ2-7
CSSAGEETQYF | TGCAGTTCCGCAGGGGAGGAGACCCAGTACTTC | TRBV29-1 | 11 | NA | NA | TRBJ2-5
CASSVDGRSEQFF | TGTGCCAGCAGCGTAGACGGGAGAAGTGAGCAGTTCTTC | TRBV9 | 13 | NA | NA | TRBJ2-1
CATSGDRANEQYF | TGTGCCACCAGTGGTGACAGGGCTAACGAGCAGTACTTC | TRBV24-1 | 13 | many | TRBD1 | TRBJ2-7
CASSSRGTSGTGANVLTF | TGTGCCAGCAGCTCCCGAGGGACTAGCGGCACCGGGGCCAACGTCCTGACTTTC | TRBV11-3 | 18 | NA | TRBD2 | TRBJ2-6
CASSLRSDNSPLHF | TGTGCCAGCAGTTTAAGGTCGGATAATTCACCCCTCCACTTT | TRBV27 | 14 | many | NA | TRBJ1-6
CASSLSTGRLNTEAFF | TGTGCCAGCAGCTTATCAACAGGGAGGTTGAACACTGAAGCTTTCTTT | TRBV7-9 | 16 | few | NA | TRBJ1-1
CASSSYPGTVNSNQPQHF | TGTGCCAGCAGCTCTTACCCCGGGACGGTGAATAGCAATCAGCCCCAGCATTTT | TRBV5-4 | 18 | few | NA | TRBJ1-5
CASSLARLADTDTQYF | TGTGCCAGCAGCTTAGCGAGACTAGCGGACACAGATACGCAGTATTTT | TRBV11-2 | 16 | NA | TRBD2 | TRBJ2-3
CASSDVDWEGEYF | TGTGCCAGCAGTGACGTGGACTGGGAGGGGGAGTACTTC | TRBV2 | 13 | NA | NA | TRBJ2-7
CASSFTATGLGQPQHF | TGTGCCAGCAGTTTTACGGCCACAGGGTTAGGTCAGCCCCAGCATTTT | TRBV2 | 16 | NA | NA | TRBJ1-5
CAWSSTGESIYF | TGTGCCTGGTCGTCGACAGGGGAGTCCATATATTTT | TRBV30 | 12 | NA | TRBD1 | TRBJ1-3
CASSTSGSGVYEQYF | TGTGCCAGCAGTACTAGCGGGAGTGGGGTGTACGAGCAGTACTTC | TRBV6-5 | 15 | many | TRBD2 | TRBJ2-7
CSVEGGREKLFF | TGCAGCGTTGAAGGGGGAAGAGAAAAACTGTTTTTT | TRBV29-1 | 12 | NA | NA | TRBJ1-4
CASSYPRTGLSGNTIYF | TGTGCCAGCAGTTACCCTAGGACAGGACTCTCTGGAAACACCATATATTTT | TRBV6-6 | 17 | NA | TRBD1 | TRBJ1-3
CATSAGETFAFGAGTGRSPLHF | NA | TRBV24-1 | 22 | NA | NA | TRBJ1-6
CASSLDVVAGRTTGELFF | TGTGCCAGCAGCTTAGACGTGGTAGCGGGAAGGACCACCGGGGAGCTGTTTTTT | TRBV7-2 | 18 | many | TRBD2 | TRBJ2-2
CASSEWGAYDYGYTF | TGTGCCAGCAGTGAATGGGGGGCTTACGACTATGGCTACACCTTC | TRBV25-1 | 15 | once | NA | TRBJ1-2
CATSRDRANVLTF | TGTGCCACCAGCAGAGATCGCGCCAACGTCCTGACTTTC | TRBV15 | 13 | many | NA | TRBJ2-6
CSVESRGQGVSNYGYTF | TGCAGCGTTGAAAGCAGGGGACAGGGTGTGTCTAACTATGGCTACACCTTC | TRBV29-1 | 17 | many | TRBD1 | TRBJ1-2
CASSPQGDSYEQYF | TGCGCCAGCAGCCCACAGGGAGACAGCTACGAGCAGTACTTC | TRBV5-1 | 14 | many | NA | TRBJ2-7
CATSDLGLGANVLTF | TGTGCCACCAGTGACTTGGGACTTGGGGCCAACGTCCTGACTTTC | TRBV24-1 | 15 | NA | NA | TRBJ2-6
CASSPPGQGNEKLFF | TGTGCCAGCAGCCCCCCGGGACAGGGGAATGAAAAACTGTTTTTT | TRBV7-2 | 15 | many | TRBD1 | TRBJ1-4
CASSQLLGGSETDTQYF | TGTGCCAGCAGCCAACTCCTCGGGGGCTCGGAGACAGATACGCAGTATTTT | TRBV7-9 | 17 | NA | NA | TRBJ2-3
CASSLGHPYEQYF | TGTGCCAGCAGCTTAGGGCACCCCTACGAGCAGTACTTC | TRBV7-2 | 13 | many | NA | TRBJ2-7
CASSLDHDSPLHF | TGTGCCAGCAGCTTAGATCACGATTCACCCCTCCACTTT | TRBV11-2 | 13 | many | NA | TRBJ1-6
CASPGGYEQYF | TGTGCCAGCCCAGGGGGCTACGAGCAGTACTTC | TRBV11-2 | 11 | NA | TRBD1 | TRBJ2-7
CSAVPGNTF | TGCAGTGCTGTCCCGGGGAACACCTTC | TRBV20-1 | 9 | many | NA | TRBJ1-2
CASSSPLSAGAENEQYF | TGCGCCAGCAGCTCCCCCCTATCGGCGGGAGCGGAGAACGAGCAGTACTTC | TRBV5-1 | 17 | many | TRBD2 | TRBJ2-7